This TCR beta chain originates from a study of OX40 agonist ivuxolimab in advanced cancers. On the study more broadly: The mean age was roughly 60 years, ranging from about 23 to 79, with 82.7% of participants male.

General observations from the study: Normalized T-cell clonal expansion was also low in some nonresponders.

People who had autoimmune disease history or systemic immunosuppression were excluded. Here immunoSEQ multiplex PCR was the method, and the copy in TCRdb shows in-frame clones only, minus some. The table shows about 52,000 clones, with 80% to 90% occurring only once. This CDR3 is 13 amino acids long. Germline V CDR1 and CDR2: LNHDA, SQIVND (reference sequence). Trimming cost V 8 bases and J 4 bases; bases outside gene matches: 5. Note on this clone: Its antigen is still unknown.

Sample: CD4+ or CD8+ T cells sorted from blood, taken in a trial of the OX40 agonist ivuxolimab. The chain couples TRBV19 to TRBJ1-1; 9 nucleotides match TRBD1. The sequence derives from an adult with an advanced solid tumor such as melanoma, head and neck, liver or kidney cancer. The CDR3 nucleotides read TGTGCCAGTTTAGGGACAGGGTCCACTGAAGCTTTCTTT. Its translation is CASLGTGSTEAFF.